The next 24 T cell receptor beta chains were all read from a single sample in a study of Graves' ophthalmopathy and Graves' hyperthyroidism. Using RNA transcripts, the TCR beta CDR3 regions were amplified. HTBI-primed RT-PCR formed the first round, and a multiplex PCR formed the second. TCRdb used MiXCR to reprocess the multiplex PCR reads, holding one entry per CDR3 protein. The sample shows tens of thousands of distinct CDR3 sequences, about half of them seen only once. The source material was peripheral blood. These receptors were collected from an adult woman with stable Graves' hyperthyroidism.

This clonotype was counted ten times or more. CDR3 DNA sequence: TGTGCCAGCAGCGTGAGAATGGACAACCCGAACACCGGGGAGCTGTTTTTT. Translating gives CASSVRMDNPNTGELFF. The J gene is TRBJ2-2, the V gene TRBV9; tentatively, D is TRBD1 (5 bases). The CDR3 consists of 17 residues. V gave up 2 bases and J gave up 0 bases, with 14 bases separating them. Germline CDR1 SGDLS, CDR2 YYNGEE.

The chain has TRBV20-1 and TRBJ2-1; 12 nucleotides match TRBD2. This CDR3 comprises 14 residues. The V segment lost 5 bases and the J segment 3 bases; nucleotides outside the gene matches: 2. Germline CDR1 reads DFQATT; CDR2 reads SNEGSKA (reference sequence). The CDR3 spells CSAASGRDYNEQFF. CDR3 in DNA: TGCAGTGCTGCTAGCGGGAGGGACTACAATGAGCAGTTCTTC.

This clonotype has a handful of counts. The chain carries TRBV20-1 and TRBJ1-6, with a possible D match to TRBD1 (5 bases). This CDR3 comprises 14 residues. Germline CDR1 is DFQATT and CDR2 is SNEGSKA (reference sequence). V was cut by 0 bases and J by 7 bases, with 10 bases left in between. In nucleotides, the CDR3 is TGCAGTGCTAGAGATCAGGGTGGCAATTCACCCCTCCACTTT. It specifies CSARDQGGNSPLHF.

This clonotype showed up many times. This sequence joins TRBV6-2 or TRBV6-3 and TRBJ1-1; D unresolved. V was cut by 6 bases and J by 5 bases, with 13 bases left in between. The CDR3 has 13 residues. Germline CDR1 reads MNHEY; CDR2 reads SVGEGT. The CDR3 DNA sequence: TGTGCCAGCAGCCGGACGTTGGGAACTGAAGCTTTCTTT. Its translation: CASSRTLGTEAFF.

This clonotype was counted ten times or more. J is TRBJ2-3 and V is TRBV29-1; 9 bases fit TRBD1. There are 14 residues in the CDR3. Losses at the gene ends were 7 bases for V and 3 bases for J; bases not matched to a gene: 8. Germline V gene lookup returns CDR1 SQVTM and CDR2 ANQGSEA. The CDR3 here is CSGGQGYWTDTQYF. DNA for the CDR3: TGCAGCGGCGGACAGGGGTATTGGACAGATACGCAGTATTTT.

This clonotype was seen repeatedly, ten times or more. The V and J genes are TRBV20-1 and TRBJ1-1, with a possible D match to TRBD1 (6 bases). The ends were cut back, 2 bases at V and 3 bases at J, with 13 bases in the middle. This CDR3 contains 14 residues. Germline lookup yields CDR1 DFQATT and CDR2 SNEGSKA (reference sequence). In DNA, the CDR3 is TGCAGTGCTAGACAGGGGATGGGGTACACTGAAGCTTTCTTT. It is translated as CSARQGMGYTEAFF.

For this clonotype: An end of the junction does not agree with germline; a read error may underlie this. This chain joins TRBV5-6 and TRBJ2-5; 7 nucleotides align to TRBD2. Germline values: CDR1 SGHDT, CDR2 YYEEEE. The CDR3 loop spans 13 amino acids. CDR3 protein: CVSTPWGGETQYF. The DNA of the CDR3 is TGTGTCAGCACACCCTGGGGGGGAGAGACCCAGTACTTC.

The chain is built from TRBV5-1 and TRBJ1-2; D might be TRBD1 (6 bases). The CDR3 consists of 16 residues. Germline-derived CDR1 and CDR2 are SGHRS and YFSETQ. V was cut by 2 bases and J by 4 bases, with 18 bases left in between. The CDR3: CASSLFPGHGPYGYTF. The DNA for the CDR3 is TGCGCCAGCAGCTTATTCCCGGGACATGGACCCTATGGCTACACCTTC.

At least ten counts were recorded for this clonotype. The chain couples TRBV7-3 to TRBJ2-7; D might be TRBD1 (6 bases). CDR1 and CDR2 (germline): SGHTA, FQGTGA. V was pared by 5 bases and J by 3 bases, with 14 bases between. The CDR3 has 14 amino acids. The chain's CDR3 is CASSPTTDSYEQYF. Written as DNA, the CDR3 is TGTGCCAGCAGCCCCACAACGGACAGCTACGAGCAGTACTTC.

This clonotype was found many times. Written as DNA, the CDR3 is TGCAGCGTTGAAGATAGTAGGGGGGACCGGGACGAGCAGTACTTC. This translates into CSVEDSRGDRDEQYF. V and J are TRBV29-1 and TRBJ2-7; the D call may be TRBD1 or TRBD2 (6 bases each). The V end was cut by 0 bases, the J end by 5 bases, with 17 bases between. The germline V gene has CDR1 SQVTM and CDR2 ANQGSEA. The length of the CDR3 is 15 residues.

Comments on this clonotype: The germline gene is not matched at one end of the junction; a read error may be the cause. The chain joins TRBV10-2 to TRBJ2-7; 7 bases align to TRBD1. Germline V gives CDR1 WSHSY, CDR2 SAAADI. The CDR3 contains 14 residues. The CDR3 here is CASRDTTGPYEQCF. The CDR3, as DNA: TGCGCCAGCAGGGACACGACAGGGCCCTACGAGCAGTGCTTC.

There are many counts of this clonotype. This chain connects TRBV5-1 to TRBJ2-2; 7 nucleotides align to TRBD2. V lost 0 bases, J lost 4 bases, and 6 bases stayed unmatched. This CDR3 spans 16 amino acids. The V gene's germline CDR1 is SGHRS and CDR2 YFSETQ. DNA for the CDR3: TGCGCCAGCAGCTTGGGCGGGAGTGAGGGCACCGGGGAGCTGTTTTTT. This gives the protein CASSLGGSEGTGELFF.

J is TRBJ1-4 and V is TRBV6-5; 10 bases are shared with TRBD1. Germline CDR1 is MNHEY and CDR2 is SVGAGI. J was trimmed by 7 bases and V by 0 bases; bases with no gene match: 8. CDR3 length: 17 residues. The CDR3 here is CASSYSESGTGAEKLFF. The CDR3 DNA reads TGTGCCAGCAGTTACTCGGAGTCCGGGACAGGGGCTGAAAAACTGTTTTTT.

V and J are TRBV6-6 and TRBJ1-5, with 8 bases fitting TRBD1. V lost 4 bases to trimming and J lost 0 bases; unmatched junction nucleotides: 2. Germline values: CDR1 MNHNY, CDR2 SVGAGI (reference sequence). CDR3 size: 15 residues. The CDR3: CASSFGQGSNQPQHF. The CDR3 region has the DNA TGTGCCAGCAGTTTCGGACAGGGTAGCAATCAGCCCCAGCATTTT.

This clonotype was seen at least ten times. The CDR3 DNA is TGTGCCAGCGGTCGCACCGGGGAGCTGTTTTTT. This codes for CASGRTGELFF. The chain has TRBV12-3 or TRBV12-4 and TRBJ2-2; D is ambiguous. V lost 8 bases to trimming and J lost 4 bases, with 5 bases between them. The CDR3 runs to 11 residues.

This clonotype was recorded many times. The chain couples TRBV7-6 to TRBJ2-7, with D uncertain. Germline CDR1 SGHVS, CDR2 FNYEAQ. The CDR3 is 13 amino acids. V gave up 5 bases and J gave up 2 bases, with 10 bases separating them. CDR3 amino acids: CASSPGLTYEQYF. The CDR3 DNA reads as TGTGCCAGCAGCCCTGGGCTTACCTACGAGCAGTACTTC. Drawing the rest from reference TRBV7-6 and TRBJ2-7, the complete variable domain is GAGVSQSPRYKVTKRGQDVALRCDPISGHVSLYWYRQALGQGPEFLTYFNYEAQQDKSGLPNDRFSAERPEGSISTLTIQRTEQRDSAMYRCASSPGLTYEQYFGPGTRLTVT.

The chain joins TRBV20-1 to TRBJ2-5; 8 bases map to TRBD2. The V and J ends lost 1 base and 5 bases, in that order; junction bases with no gene match: 9. The CDR3 sequence is 15 residues long. CDR1 is DFQATT and CDR2 is SNEGSKA in the germline V gene (reference sequence). CDR3 sequence (DNA): TGCAGTGCTAGAGCTTCCGGGGGGGGGTATGAGACCCAGTACTTC. Protein sequence: CSARASGGGYETQYF.

V gene TRBV20-1 combines with J gene TRBJ2-7; 12 positions agree with TRBD2. The CDR3 totals 16 residues. The V gene end was trimmed by 6 bases and the J gene end by 6 bases; junction bases not matched to a gene: 15. Germline CDR1 DFQATT, CDR2 SNEGSKA (reference sequence). CDR3 sequence (DNA): TGCAGTGCCAGGATGACTAGCGGGAGTGAAACCCTCGAGCAGTACTTC. Translation gives CSARMTSGSETLEQYF.

The chain recombines TRBV9 with TRBJ2-6, with a tentative D call TRBD1 (6 bases). Deletions cut 3 bases from V and 16 bases from J, with 8 bases between. This CDR3 is 10 amino acids long. CDR1 and CDR2 from the germline V gene are SGDLS and YYNGEE. The CDR3 DNA reads as TGTGCCAGCAGCGAAACAGGGCTGACTTTC. As protein: CASSETGLTF.

The chain carries TRBV6-5 and TRBJ1-2; TRBD1 matches 11 bases. Trimming at V came to 6 bases and at J to 5 bases, leaving 11 bases not matched to a gene. Germline V CDR1 and CDR2: MNHEY, SVGAGI. The length of the CDR3 is 16 residues. CDR3 sequence: CASRDGLRDRGYGYTF. Written as DNA, the CDR3 is TGTGCCAGCAGGGACGGTCTCCGGGACAGGGGGTATGGCTACACCTTC.

This clonotype was counted ten times or more. V usage is TRBV5-1 and J usage is TRBJ2-3; no definite D call. The ends were cut back, 3 bases at V and 3 bases at J, with 17 bases in the middle. The length of the CDR3 is 16 residues. Germline CDR1 and CDR2: SGHRS and YFSETQ. The CDR3 nucleotides read TGCGCCAGCAGCTCCCTCCCTTCGGACGGTACAGATACGCAGTATTTT. Protein: CASSSLPSDGTDTQYF.

The rearrangement uses TRBV7-2 and TRBJ2-6; D possibly uses TRBD1 or TRBD2 (5 bases each). CDR3 length: 17 amino acids. Trimming took off 1 base at V and 0 bases at J, with 10 bases between the two ends. Germline V gene sequence: CDR1 SGHTA, CDR2 FQGNSA. This CDR3 reads CASSLVSRGSGANVLTF. In DNA, the CDR3 is TGTGCCAGCAGCTTAGTATCGAGGGGCTCTGGGGCCAACGTCCTGACTTTC.

In regard to this clonotype: A junction end diverges from the germline sequence, so it may reflect a read error. The rearrangement links TRBV7-6 to TRBJ1-1; D possibly corresponds to TRBD1 (5 bases). This CDR3 region has 9 residues. CDR1 and CDR2 from the germline V gene are SGHVS and FNYEAQ. CDR3: CASRRGTHF. The CDR3 DNA reads as TGTGCCAGCCGCCGGGGGACCCACTTT.

This chain connects TRBV29-1 to TRBJ1-1; D not certain. Germline CDR1 SQVTM, CDR2 ANQGSEA. CDR3 size: 14 residues. Trimming removed 8 bases from V and 0 bases from J, with 16 bases in between. The CDR3 is CSTVSLVVNTEAFF. The CDR3 DNA is TGCAGCACGGTCAGCCTCGTTGTGAACACTGAAGCTTTCTTT.